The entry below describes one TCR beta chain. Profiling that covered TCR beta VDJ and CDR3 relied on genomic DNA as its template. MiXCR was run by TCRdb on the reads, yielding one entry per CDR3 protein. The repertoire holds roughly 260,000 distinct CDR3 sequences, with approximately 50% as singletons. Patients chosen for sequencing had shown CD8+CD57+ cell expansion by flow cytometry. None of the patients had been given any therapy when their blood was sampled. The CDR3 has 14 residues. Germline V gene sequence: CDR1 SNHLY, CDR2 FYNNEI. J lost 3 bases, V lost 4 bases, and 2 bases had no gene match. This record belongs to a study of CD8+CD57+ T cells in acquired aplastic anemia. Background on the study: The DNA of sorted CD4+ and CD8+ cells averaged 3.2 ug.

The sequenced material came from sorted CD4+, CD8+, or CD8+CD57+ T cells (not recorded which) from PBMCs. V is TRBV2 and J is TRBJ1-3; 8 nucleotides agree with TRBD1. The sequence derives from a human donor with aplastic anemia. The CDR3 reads CASSVGQGGNTIYF. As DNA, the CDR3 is TGTGCCAGCAGTGTCGGACAGGGTGGAAACACCATATATTTT.